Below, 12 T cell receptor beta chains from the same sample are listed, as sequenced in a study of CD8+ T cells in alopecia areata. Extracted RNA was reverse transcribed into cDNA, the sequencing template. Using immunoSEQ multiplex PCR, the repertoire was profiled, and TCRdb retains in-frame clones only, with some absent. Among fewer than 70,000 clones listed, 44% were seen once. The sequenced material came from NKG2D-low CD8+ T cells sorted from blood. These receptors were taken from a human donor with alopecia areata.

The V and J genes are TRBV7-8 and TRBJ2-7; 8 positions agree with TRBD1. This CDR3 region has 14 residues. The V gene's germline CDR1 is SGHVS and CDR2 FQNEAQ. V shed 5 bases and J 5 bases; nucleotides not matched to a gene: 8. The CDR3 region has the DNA TGTGCCAGCAGCCCGTTAAAGACAGGGGACGAGCAGTACTTC. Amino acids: CASSPLKTGDEQYF. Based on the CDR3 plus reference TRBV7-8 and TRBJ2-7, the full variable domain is GAGVSQSPRYKVAKRGQDVALRCDPISGHVSLFWYQQALGQGPEFLTYFQNEAQLDKSGLPSDRFFAERPEGSVSTLKIQRTQQEDSAVYLCASSPLKTGDEQYFGPGTRLTVT.

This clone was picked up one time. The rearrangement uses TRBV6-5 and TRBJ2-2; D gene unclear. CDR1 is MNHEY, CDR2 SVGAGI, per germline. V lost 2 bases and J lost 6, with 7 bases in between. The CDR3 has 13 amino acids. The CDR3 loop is CASSYGSAGELFF. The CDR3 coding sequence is TGTGCCAGCAGTTACGGTTCGGCCGGGGAGCTGTTTTTT.

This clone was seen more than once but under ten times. The CDR3 sequence is CASSFGLDDGGYGYTF. The CDR3 region has the DNA TGTGCCAGCAGTTTCGGGCTCGACGACGGGGGATATGGCTACACCTTC. This chain connects TRBV28 to TRBJ1-2, with D possibly being TRBD1 (5 bases). The CDR3 totals 16 residues. The germline gives CDR1 MDHEN, CDR2 SYDVKM. With 3 bases removed from V and 5 bases from J, the gap between germline ends came to 19 bases.

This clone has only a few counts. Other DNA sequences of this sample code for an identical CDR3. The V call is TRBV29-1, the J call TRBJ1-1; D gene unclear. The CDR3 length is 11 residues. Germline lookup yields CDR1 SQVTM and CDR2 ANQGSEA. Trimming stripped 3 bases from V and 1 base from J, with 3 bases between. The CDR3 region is CSVEGNTEAFF. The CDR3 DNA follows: TGCAGCGTTGAGGGGAACACTGAAGCTTTCTTT. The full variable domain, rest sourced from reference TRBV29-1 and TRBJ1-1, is SAVISQKPSRDICQRGTSLTIQCQVDSQVTMMFWYRQQPGQSLTLIATANQGSEATYESGFVIDKFPISRPNLTFSTLTVSNMSPEDSSIYLCSVEGNTEAFFGQGTRLTVV.

The CDR3 nucleotides read TGCAGCGTTGAAGATGAGGGTGTGGGCGGGGAGCTGTTTTTT. Translating gives CSVEDEGVGGELFF. The chain has TRBV29-1 and TRBJ2-2, with D possibly TRBD2 on 5 matching bases. V lost 0 bases and J lost 7, with 12 bases in between. This CDR3 contains 14 residues. CDR1 and CDR2 (germline): SQVTM, ANQGSEA.

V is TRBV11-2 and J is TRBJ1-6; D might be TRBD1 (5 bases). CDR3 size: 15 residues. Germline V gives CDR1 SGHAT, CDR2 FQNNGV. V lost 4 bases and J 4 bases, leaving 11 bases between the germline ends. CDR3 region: CASSSGTDYNSPLHF. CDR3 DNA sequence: TGTGCCAGCAGCTCAGGGACGGATTATAATTCACCCCTCCACTTT.

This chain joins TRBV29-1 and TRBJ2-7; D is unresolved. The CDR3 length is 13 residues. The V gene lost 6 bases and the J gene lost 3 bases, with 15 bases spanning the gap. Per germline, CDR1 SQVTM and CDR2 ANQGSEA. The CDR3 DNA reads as TGCAGCGTCAGATCCGGGTTACACTACGAGCAGTACTTC. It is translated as CSVRSGLHYEQYF.

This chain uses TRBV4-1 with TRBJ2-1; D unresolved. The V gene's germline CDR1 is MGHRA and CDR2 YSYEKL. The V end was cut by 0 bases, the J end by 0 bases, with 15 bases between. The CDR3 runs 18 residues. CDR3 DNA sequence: TGCGCCAGCAGCCAAGATGGAAGGGCCTATATCTCCTACAATGAGCAGTTCTTC. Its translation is CASSQDGRAYISYNEQFF.

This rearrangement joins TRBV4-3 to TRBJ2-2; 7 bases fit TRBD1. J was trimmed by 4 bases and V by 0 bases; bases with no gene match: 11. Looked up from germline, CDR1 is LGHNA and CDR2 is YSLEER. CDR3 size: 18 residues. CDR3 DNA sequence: TGCGCCAGCAGCCAAGATCTAACAAAGACAGGGTCCACCGGGGAGCTGTTTTTT. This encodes CASSQDLTKTGSTGELFF.

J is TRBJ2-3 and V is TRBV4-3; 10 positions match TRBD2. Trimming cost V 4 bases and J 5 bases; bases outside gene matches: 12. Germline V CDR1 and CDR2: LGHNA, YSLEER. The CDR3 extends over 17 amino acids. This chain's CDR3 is CASSLTSGEYKKDTQYF. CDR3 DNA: TGCGCCAGCAGCCTTACTAGCGGGGAGTATAAGAAAGATACGCAGTATTTT.

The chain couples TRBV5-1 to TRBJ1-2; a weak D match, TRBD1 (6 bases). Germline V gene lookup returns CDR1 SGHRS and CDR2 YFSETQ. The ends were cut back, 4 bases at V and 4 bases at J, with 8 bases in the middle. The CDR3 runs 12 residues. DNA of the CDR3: TGCGCCAGCAGCACGGACAGCTATGGCTACACCTTC. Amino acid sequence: CASSTDSYGYTF.

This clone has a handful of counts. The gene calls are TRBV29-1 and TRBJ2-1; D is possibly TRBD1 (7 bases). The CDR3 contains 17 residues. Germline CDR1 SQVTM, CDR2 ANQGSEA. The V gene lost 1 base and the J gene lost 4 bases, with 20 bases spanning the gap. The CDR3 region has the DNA TGCAGCGTTGAAGGGACGAGTTGGCAGGGGGGATACAATGAGCAGTTCTTC. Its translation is CSVEGTSWQGGYNEQFF.